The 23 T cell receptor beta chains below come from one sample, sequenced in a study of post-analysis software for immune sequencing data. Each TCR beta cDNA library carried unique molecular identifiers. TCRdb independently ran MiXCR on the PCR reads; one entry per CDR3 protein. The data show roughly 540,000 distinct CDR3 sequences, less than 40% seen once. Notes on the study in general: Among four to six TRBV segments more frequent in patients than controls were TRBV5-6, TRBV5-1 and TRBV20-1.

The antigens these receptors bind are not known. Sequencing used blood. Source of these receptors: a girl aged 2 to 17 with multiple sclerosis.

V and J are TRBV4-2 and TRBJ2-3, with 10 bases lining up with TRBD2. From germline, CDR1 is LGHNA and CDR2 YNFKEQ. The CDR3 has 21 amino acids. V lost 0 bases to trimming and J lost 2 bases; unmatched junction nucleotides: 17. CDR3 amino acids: CASSQEVLLAGVTQPTDTQYF. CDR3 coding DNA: TGTGCCAGCAGCCAAGAGGTTCTGCTAGCGGGGGTCACTCAGCCCACAGATACGCAGTATTTT.

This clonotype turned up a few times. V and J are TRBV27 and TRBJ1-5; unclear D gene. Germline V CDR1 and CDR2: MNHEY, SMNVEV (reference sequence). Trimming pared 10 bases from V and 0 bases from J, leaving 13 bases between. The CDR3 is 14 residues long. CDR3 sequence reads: CATKDGVSNQPQHF. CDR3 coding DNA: TGTGCCACCAAGGATGGGGTTAGCAATCAGCCCCAGCATTTT.

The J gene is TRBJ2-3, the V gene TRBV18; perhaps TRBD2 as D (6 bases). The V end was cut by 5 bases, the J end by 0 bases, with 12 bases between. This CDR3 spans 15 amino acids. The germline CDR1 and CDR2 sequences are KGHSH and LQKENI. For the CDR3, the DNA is TGTGCCAGCTCAAAAAGGGCGGGGAGCACAGATACGCAGTATTTT. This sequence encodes CASSKRAGSTDTQYF. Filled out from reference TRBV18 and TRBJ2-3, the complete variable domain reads NAGVMQNPRHLVRRRGQEARLRCSPMKGHSHVYWYRQLPEEGLKFMVYLQKENIIDESGMPKERFSAEFPKEGPSILRIQQVVRGDSAAYFCASSKRAGSTDTQYFGPGTRLTVL.

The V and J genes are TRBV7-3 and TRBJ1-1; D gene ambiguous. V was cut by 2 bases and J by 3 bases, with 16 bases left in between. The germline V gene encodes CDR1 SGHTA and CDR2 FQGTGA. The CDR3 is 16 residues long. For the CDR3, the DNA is TGTGCCAGCAGCTTACTAGGAGGAGGGAGGGACACTGAAGCTTTCTTT. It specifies CASSLLGGGRDTEAFF. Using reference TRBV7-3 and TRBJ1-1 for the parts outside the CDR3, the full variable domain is GAGVSQTPSNKVTEKGKYVELRCDPISGHTALYWYRQSLGQGPEFLIYFQGTGAADDSGLPNDRFFAVRPEGSVSTLKIQRTERGDSAVYLCASSLLGGGRDTEAFFGQGTRLTVV.

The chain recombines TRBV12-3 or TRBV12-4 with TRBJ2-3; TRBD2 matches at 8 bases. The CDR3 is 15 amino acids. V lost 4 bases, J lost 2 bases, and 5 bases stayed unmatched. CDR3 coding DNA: TGTGCCAGCAGTTCTCGCGGGGGGACCACAGATACGCAGTATTTT. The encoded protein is CASSSRGGTTDTQYF.

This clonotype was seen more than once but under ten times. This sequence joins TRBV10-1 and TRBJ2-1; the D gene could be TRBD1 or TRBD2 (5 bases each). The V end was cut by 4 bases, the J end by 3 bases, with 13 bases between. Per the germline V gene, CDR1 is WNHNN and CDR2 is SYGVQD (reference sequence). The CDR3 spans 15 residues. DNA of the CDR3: TGCGCCAGCAGTGGCTCGGTGGGGGACTACAATGAGCAGTTCTTC. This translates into CASSGSVGDYNEQFF.

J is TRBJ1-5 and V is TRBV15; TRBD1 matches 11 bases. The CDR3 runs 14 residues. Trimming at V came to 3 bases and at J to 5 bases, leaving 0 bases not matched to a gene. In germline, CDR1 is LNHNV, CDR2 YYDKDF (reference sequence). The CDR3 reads CATSRGQGDQPQHF. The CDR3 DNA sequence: TGTGCCACCAGCAGGGGACAGGGGGATCAGCCCCAGCATTTT.

The CDR3 coding sequence is TGTGCCAGCAGTGTAACCGGGACAACTGGGGCCAACGTCCTGACTTTC. Translating it yields CASSVTGTTGANVLTF. This sequence joins TRBV12-3 or TRBV12-4 and TRBJ2-6, with D possibly TRBD1 on 6 matching bases. Deletions cut 5 bases from V and 2 bases from J, with 13 bases between. The CDR3 runs 16 residues.

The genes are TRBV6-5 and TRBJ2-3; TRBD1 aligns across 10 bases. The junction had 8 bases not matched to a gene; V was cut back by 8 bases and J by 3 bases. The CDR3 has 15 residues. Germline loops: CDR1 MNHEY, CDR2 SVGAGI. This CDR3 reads CASQRDRGRTDTQYF. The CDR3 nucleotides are TGTGCCAGCCAAAGGGACAGGGGTAGAACAGATACGCAGTATTTT.

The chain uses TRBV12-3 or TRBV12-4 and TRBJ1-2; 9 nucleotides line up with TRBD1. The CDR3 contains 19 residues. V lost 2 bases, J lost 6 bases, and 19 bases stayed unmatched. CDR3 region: CASSLMVPGQGGVMDGYTF. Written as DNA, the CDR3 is TGTGCCAGCAGTTTAATGGTGCCGGGACAGGGAGGGGTTATGGATGGCTACACCTTC.

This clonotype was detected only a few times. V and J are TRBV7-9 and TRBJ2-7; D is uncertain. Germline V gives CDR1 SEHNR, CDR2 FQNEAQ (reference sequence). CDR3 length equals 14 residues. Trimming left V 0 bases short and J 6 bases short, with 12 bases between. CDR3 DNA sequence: TGTGCCAGCAGCTTAGCGAGGCAATCTCCCGAGCAGTACTTC. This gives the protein CASSLARQSPEQYF.

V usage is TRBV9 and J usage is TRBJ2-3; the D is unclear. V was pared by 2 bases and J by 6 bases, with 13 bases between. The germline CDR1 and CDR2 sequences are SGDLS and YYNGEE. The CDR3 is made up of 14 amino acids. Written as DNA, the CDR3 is TGTGCCAGCAGCGTCTACGAGAATGCGGATACGCAGTATTTT. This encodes CASSVYENADTQYF.

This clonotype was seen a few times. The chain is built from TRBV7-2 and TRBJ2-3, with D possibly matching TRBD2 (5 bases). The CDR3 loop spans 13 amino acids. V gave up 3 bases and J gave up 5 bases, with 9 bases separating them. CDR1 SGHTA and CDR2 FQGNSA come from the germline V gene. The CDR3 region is CASSFLLGDTQYF. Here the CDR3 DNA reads TGTGCCAGCAGCTTCCTACTAGGAGATACGCAGTATTTT.

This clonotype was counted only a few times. The CDR3 coding sequence is TGCGCCAGCAGCCAAGATGACAAAAGTAGCGGGGGTCTGGGTGAGCAGTTCTTC. Translation gives CASSQDDKSSGGLGEQFF. This rearrangement joins TRBV4-1 to TRBJ2-1, with 9 nucleotides matching TRBD2. The CDR3 contains 18 residues. The J segment lost 9 bases and the V segment lost 0 bases, leaving 15 bases of the junction unmatched. Germline-derived CDR1 and CDR2 are MGHRA and YSYEKL.

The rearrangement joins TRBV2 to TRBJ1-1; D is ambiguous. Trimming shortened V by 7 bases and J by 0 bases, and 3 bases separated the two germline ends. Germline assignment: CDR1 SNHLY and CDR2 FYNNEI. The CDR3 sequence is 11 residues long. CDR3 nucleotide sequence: TGTGCCAGCATAATGAACACTGAAGCTTTCTTT. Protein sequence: CASIMNTEAFF.

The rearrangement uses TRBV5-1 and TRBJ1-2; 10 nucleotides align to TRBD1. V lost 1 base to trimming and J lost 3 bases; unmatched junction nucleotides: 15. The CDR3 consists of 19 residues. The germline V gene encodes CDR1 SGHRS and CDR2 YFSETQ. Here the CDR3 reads CASSLRDRGSLPPYYGYTF. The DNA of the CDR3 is TGCGCCAGCAGCTTGAGGGACAGGGGATCCCTCCCTCCTTACTATGGCTACACCTTC.

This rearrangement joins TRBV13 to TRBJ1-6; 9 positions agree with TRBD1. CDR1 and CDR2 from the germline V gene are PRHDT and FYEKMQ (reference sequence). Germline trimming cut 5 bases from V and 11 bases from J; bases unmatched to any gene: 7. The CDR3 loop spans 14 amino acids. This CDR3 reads CASSQGQGWTPLHF. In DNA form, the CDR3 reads TGTGCCAGCAGCCAAGGACAGGGGTGGACACCCCTCCACTTT.

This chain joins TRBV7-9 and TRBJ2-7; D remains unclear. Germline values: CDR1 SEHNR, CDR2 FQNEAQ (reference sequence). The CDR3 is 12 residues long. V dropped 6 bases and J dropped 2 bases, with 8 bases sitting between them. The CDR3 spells CASSAVAYEQYF. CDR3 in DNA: TGTGCCAGCAGTGCAGTGGCCTACGAGCAGTACTTC.

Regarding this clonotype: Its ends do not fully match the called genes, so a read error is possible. The CDR3 loop reads CASNQATGLTYEQYF. As DNA, the CDR3 is TGCGCCAGCAACCAAGCGACAGGGCTTACCTACGAGCAGTACTTC. V is TRBV4-1 and J is TRBJ2-5; TRBD1 aligns across 7 bases. With the DNA end fitting TRBJ2-7 better, the J assignment may be wrong. The germline CDR1 and CDR2 sequences are MGHRA and YSYEKL. The CDR3 has 15 amino acids.

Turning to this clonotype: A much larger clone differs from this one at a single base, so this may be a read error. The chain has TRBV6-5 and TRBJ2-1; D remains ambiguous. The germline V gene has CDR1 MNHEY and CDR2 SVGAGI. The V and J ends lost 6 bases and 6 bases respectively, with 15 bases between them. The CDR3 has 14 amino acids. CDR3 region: CASRRPGPVNEQFF. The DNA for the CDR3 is TGTGCCAGCAGGAGGCCGGGCCCCGTCAATGAGCAGTTCTTC.

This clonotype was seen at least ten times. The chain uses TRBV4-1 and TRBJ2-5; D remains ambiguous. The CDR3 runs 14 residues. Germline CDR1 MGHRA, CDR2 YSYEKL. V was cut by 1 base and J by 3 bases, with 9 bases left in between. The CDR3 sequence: CASSQVLAKETQYF. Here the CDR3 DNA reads TGCGCCAGCAGCCAAGTCTTGGCAAAAGAGACCCAGTACTTC.

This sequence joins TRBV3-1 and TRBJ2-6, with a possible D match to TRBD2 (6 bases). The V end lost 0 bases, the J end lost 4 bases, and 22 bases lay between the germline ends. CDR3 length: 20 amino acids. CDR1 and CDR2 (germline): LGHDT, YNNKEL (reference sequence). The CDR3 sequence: CASSQEGGVVRGPGANVLTF. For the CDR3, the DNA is TGTGCCAGCAGCCAAGAAGGAGGGGTGGTACGGGGCCCCGGGGCCAACGTCCTGACTTTC.

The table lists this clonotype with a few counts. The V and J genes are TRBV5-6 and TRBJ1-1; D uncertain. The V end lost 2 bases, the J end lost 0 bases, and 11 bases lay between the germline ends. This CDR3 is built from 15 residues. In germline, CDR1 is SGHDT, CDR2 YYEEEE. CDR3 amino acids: CASSFGSTLNTEAFF. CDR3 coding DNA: TGTGCCAGCAGCTTTGGGTCCACATTGAACACTGAAGCTTTCTTT.